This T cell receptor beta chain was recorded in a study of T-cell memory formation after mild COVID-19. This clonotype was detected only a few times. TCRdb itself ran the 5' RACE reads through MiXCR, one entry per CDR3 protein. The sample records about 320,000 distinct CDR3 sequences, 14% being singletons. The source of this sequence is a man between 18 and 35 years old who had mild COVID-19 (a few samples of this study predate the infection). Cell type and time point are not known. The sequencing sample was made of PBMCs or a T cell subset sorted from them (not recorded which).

CDR3 loop: CASTESYNSPLHF. CDR3 in DNA: TGTGCCAGCACTGAGTCCTATAATTCACCCCTCCACTTT. This sequence joins TRBV27 and TRBJ1-6; D gene ambiguous. Trimming removed 7 bases at V and 1 base at J, with 5 bases between. The CDR3 length is 13 residues. Germline-derived CDR1 and CDR2 are MNHEY and SMNVEV (reference sequence).